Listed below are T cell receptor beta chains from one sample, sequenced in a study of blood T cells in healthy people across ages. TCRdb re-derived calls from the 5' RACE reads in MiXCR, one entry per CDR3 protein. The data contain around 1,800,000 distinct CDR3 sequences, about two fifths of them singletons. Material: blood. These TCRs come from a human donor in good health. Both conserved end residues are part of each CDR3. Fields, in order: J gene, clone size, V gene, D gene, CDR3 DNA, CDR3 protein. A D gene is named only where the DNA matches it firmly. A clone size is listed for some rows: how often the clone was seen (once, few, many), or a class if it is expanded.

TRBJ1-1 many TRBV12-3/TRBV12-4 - TGTGCCAGCAGACGGACAGAGAACACTGAAGCTTTCTTT CASRRTENTEAFF
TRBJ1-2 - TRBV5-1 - TGCGCCAGCAGCTTGGATCCAGGGGTCTTCTATGGCTACACCTTC CASSLDPGVFYGYTF
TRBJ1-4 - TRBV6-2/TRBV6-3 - TGTGCCAGCAGTGACACAAGGACAAGATCGGAAAAACTGTTTTTT CASSDTRTRSEKLFF
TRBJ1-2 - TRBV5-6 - TGTGCCAGCAGCTTGCTACAGGGTTCTAACTATGGCTACACCTTC CASSLLQGSNYGYTF
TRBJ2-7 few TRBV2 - TGTGCCAGCAGCAGCCGGACAGAGACTACTTACGAGCAGTACTTC CASSSRTETTYEQYF
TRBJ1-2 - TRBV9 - TGTGCCAGCAGCGTGTCCCCCCGTGGGAATGGCTACACCTTC CASSVSPRGNGYTF
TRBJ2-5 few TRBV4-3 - TGCGCCAGCAGCCAAGAAATAGGGGGAATGGCGGAGACCCAGTACTTC CASSQEIGGMAETQYF
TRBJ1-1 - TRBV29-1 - - CSVVPGAGGYTFGSGTMNTEAFF
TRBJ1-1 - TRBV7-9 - TGTGCCAGCATTCCCAAATCAGCAGGGGCGGGGGACACTGAAGCTTTCTTT CASIPKSAGAGDTEAFF
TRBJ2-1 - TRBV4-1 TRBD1 TGCGCCAGCAGCCAAGAGTGGTTCGGGACAGTCGAGCAGTTCTTC CASSQEWFGTVEQFF
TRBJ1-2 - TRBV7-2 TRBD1 TGTGCCAGCAGCTTCGGGACAGGGTATGATGGCTACACCTTC CASSFGTGYDGYTF
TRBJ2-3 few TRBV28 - TGTGCCAGCAGTTTGAACGGGGACAACACAGATACGCAGTATTTT CASSLNGDNTDTQYF
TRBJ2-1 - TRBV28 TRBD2 TGTGCCAGCAGTTCCCTCAACGGGGGGGCCTACAATGAGCAGTTCTTC CASSSLNGGAYNEQFF
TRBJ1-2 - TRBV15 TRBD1 TGTGCCACCAGCAGTAATAACAGGGGAAACTATGGCTACACCTTC CATSSNNRGNYGYTF
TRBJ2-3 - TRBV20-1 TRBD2 TGCAGTGCATCCGAAGGAGGCGGGGGGGCCGCAGATACGCAGTATTTT CSASEGGGGAADTQYF
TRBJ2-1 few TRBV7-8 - TGTGCCAGCAGCGCGACAGAAGACTACAATGAGCAGTTCTTC CASSATEDYNEQFF
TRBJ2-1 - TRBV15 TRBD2 TGTGCCACCAAGAGCGGGGGGCACTACAATGAGCAGTTCTTC CATKSGGHYNEQFF
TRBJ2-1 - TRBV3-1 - TGTGCCAGCAGCCGAACTCCTCAGACTAGCTCCTACAATGAGCAGTTCTTC CASSRTPQTSSYNEQFF
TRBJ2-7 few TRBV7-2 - TGTGCCAGCAGCTTAGACCCGACAACCTCCTACGAGCAGTACTTC CASSLDPTTSYEQYF
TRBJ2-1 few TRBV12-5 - TGTGCTAGTGAGAGGGGCAATGAGCAGTTCTTC CASERGNEQFF
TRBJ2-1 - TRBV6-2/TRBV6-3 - TGTGCCAGCAGTTATACGCGGGGTCCTGAGCAGTTCTTC CASSYTRGPEQFF
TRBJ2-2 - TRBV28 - TGTGCCAGCAAAATTCCGCGTGACACCGGGGAGCTGTTTTTT CASKIPRDTGELFF
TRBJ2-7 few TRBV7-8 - TGTGCCAGCAGCTTAGGCCCAGGATTAGACTACGAGCAGTACTTC CASSLGPGLDYEQYF
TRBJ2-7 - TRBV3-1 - TGTGCCAGCAGCCAAGAGTCAGTACTAGTTCGGTTCTTC CASSQESVLVRFF
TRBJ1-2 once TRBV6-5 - TGTGCCAGCCGAAGGGAGTCTGGCTACACCTTC CASRRESGYTF
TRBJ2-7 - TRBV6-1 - TGTGCCAGCCGAGAAGGGTTCGTCGAGCAGTACTTC CASREGFVEQYF
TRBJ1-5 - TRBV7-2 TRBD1 TGTGCCAGCAGCTTGGACAGGGTAGGGAATCAGCCCCAGCATTTT CASSLDRVGNQPQHF
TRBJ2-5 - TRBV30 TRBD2 TGTGCCAAGGCAGCGGGGGGGCCTTCCTCTAAGACCCAGTACTTC CAKAAGGPSSKTQYF
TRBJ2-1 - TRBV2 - TGTGCCAGCAGTCAACTAGAAAGCAATGAGCAGTTCTTC CASSQLESNEQFF
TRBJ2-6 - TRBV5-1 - TGCGCCAGCAGCTTGTCGGCAAGACGATCTGGGGCCAACGTCCTGACTTTC CASSLSARRSGANVLTF
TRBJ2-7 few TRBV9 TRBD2 TGTGCCAGCAGCGTAGGTCCGCGGGGGACCTACGAGCAGTACTTC CASSVGPRGTYEQYF
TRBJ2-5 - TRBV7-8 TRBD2 TGTGCCAGCAGCCCACGGGCGGCTAGCGGGAGTTGGGAGACCCAGTACTTC CASSPRAASGSWETQYF
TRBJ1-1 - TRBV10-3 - TGTGCCATCAAACGAGGAGGGAAGAACTTCATGAACACTGAAGCTTTCTTT CAIKRGGKNFMNTEAFF
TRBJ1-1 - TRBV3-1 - TGTGCCAGCAGCCAAGCATTCGACACTGAAGCTTTCTTT CASSQAFDTEAFF
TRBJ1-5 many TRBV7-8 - TGTGCCAGCAGCTTAGAATCGGCTACTAGCAATCAGCCCCAGCATTTT CASSLESATSNQPQHF
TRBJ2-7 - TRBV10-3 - TGTGCCATCAGTGACTCTCGGGTGGGGGTGTCCTACGAGCAGTACTTC CAISDSRVGVSYEQYF
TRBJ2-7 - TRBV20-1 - TGCAGTGCTAGACAGGGGAGCCCCTACGAGCAGTACTTC CSARQGSPYEQYF
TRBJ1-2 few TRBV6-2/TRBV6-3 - TGTGCCAGCAGTTACTCGCGGGGGCGCGGCTATGGCTACACCTTC CASSYSRGRGYGYTF
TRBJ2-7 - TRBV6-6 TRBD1 TGTGCCAACAGACGTCCTTCAGGGGGACCCTACGAGCAGTACTTC CANRRPSGGPYEQYF
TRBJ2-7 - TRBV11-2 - TGTGCCAGCAGCTACTCACAGGTCTTATTCTACGAGCAGTACTTC CASSYSQVLFYEQYF